The present T cell receptor (beta chain) was sequenced within a study of T cells after yellow fever vaccination. Study-level results: Weaker, the secondary response had a peak occurring faster, on day 5 versus 15. Although most clonotypes did not, a small share appeared in both CD4 and CD8 compartments. Post-booster samples contained most primary-vaccination clones (around 95% CD4, about 87% CD8).

V trimming: 5 bases; J trimming: 5 bases; junction bases outside the gene matches: 8. CDR3 length: 15 residues. Germline values: CDR1 MNHEY, CDR2 SVGEGT. Template switching by 5'RACE produced TCR cDNA, adding a universal primer site and UMIs. TCRdb reanalysed the 5' RACE reads using MiXCR and keeps one entry per CDR3 protein. The table includes more than 350,000 distinct CDR3 sequences, 11% detected once. Concerning this clonotype: Its target is unknown.

This sequence joins TRBV6-2 or TRBV6-3 and TRBJ2-2; 7 nucleotides line up with TRBD1. This TCR was sampled from a man aged 18 to 29 who received the YFV17D yellow fever vaccine. The sample in question was PBMCs, obtained on the day of the first yellow fever vaccination. CDR3 region: CASSPRTGLTGELFF. CDR3 DNA: TGTGCCAGCAGTCCGAGGACAGGATTGACCGGGGAGCTGTTTTTT.